This paragraph covers one T cell receptor beta chain sequence. Its target is unknown. These data come from a study of cytomegalovirus exposure and HLA in healthy donors. Looked up from germline, CDR1 is MNHNS and CDR2 is SASEGT. V lost 7 bases and J lost 2, with 18 bases in between. This CDR3 region has 15 residues. Overall study results and limits: Being productive about 90% or about 30% of the time was typical of most TCR beta V segments in an earlier analysis.

PCR primers comprised 60 Vbeta and 13 Jbeta primers. Here immunoSEQ multiplex PCR was the method, and the copy in TCRdb shows in-frame clones only, minus some. This listing includes more than 40,000 clones. The specimen was PBMCs. This clonotype originated in a man aged 40-49 years in good health and CMV-seropositive. The chain carries TRBV6-1 and TRBJ2-7, with D unresolved. CDR3 region: CASIVGEGQTYEQYF. Here the CDR3 DNA reads TGTGCCAGCATAGTTGGAGAAGGCCAGACCTACGAGCAGTACTTC.